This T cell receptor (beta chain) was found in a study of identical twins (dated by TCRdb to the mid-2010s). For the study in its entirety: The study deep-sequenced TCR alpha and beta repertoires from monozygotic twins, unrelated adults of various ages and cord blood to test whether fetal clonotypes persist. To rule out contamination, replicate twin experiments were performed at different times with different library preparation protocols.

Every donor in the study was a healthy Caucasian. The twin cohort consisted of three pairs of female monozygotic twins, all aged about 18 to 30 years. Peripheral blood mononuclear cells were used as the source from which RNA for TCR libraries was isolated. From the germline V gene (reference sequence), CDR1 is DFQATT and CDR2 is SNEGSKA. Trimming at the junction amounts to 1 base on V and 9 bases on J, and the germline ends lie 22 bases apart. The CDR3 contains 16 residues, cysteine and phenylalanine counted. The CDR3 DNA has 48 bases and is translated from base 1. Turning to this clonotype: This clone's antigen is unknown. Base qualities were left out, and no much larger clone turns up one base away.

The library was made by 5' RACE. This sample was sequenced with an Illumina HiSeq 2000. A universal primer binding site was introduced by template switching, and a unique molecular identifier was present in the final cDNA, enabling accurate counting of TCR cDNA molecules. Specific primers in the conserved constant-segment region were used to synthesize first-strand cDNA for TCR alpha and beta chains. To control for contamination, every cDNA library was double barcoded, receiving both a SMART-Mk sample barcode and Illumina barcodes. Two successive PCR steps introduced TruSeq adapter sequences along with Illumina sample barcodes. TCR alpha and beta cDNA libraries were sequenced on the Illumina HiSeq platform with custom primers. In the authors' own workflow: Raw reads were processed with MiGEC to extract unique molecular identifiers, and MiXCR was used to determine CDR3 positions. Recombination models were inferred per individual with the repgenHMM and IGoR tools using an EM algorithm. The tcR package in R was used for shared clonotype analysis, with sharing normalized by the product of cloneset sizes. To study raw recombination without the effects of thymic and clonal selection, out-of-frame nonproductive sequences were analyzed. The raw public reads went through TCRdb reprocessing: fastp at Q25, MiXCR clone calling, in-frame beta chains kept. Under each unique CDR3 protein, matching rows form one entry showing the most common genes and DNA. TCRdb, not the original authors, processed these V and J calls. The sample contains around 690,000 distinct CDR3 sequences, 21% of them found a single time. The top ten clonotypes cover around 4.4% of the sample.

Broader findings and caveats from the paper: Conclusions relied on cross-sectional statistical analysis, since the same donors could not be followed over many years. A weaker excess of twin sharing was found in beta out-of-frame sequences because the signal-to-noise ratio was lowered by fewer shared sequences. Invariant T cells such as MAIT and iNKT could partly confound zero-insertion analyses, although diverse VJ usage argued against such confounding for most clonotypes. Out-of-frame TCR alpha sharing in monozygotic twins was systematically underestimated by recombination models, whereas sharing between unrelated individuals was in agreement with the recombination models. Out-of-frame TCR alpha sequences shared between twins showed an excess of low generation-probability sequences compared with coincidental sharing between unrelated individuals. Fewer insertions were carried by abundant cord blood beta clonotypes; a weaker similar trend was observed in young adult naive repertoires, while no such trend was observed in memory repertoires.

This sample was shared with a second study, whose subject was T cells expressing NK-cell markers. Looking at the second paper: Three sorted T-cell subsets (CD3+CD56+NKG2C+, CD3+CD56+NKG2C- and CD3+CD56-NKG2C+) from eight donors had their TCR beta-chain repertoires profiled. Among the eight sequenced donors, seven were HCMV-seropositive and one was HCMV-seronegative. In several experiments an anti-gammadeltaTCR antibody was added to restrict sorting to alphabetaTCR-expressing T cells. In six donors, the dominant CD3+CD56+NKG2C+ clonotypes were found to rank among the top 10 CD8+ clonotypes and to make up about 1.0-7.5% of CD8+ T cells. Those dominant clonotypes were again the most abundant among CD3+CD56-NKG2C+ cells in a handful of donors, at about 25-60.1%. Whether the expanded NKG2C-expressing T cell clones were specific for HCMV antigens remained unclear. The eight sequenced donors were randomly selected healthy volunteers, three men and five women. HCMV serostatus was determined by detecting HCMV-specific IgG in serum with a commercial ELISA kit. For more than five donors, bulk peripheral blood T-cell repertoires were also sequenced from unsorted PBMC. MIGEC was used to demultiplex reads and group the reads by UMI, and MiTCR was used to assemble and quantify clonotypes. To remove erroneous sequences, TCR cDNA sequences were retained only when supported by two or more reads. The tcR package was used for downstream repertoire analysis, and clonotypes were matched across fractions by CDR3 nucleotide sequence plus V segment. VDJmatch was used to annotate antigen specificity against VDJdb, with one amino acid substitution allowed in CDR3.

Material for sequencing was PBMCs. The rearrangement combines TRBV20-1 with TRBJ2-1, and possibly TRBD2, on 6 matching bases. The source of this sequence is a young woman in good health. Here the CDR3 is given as CSARGRGKVLVGEQFF. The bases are TGCAGTGCTAGAGGGCGGGGCAAAGTTCTCGTCGGTGAGCAGTTCTTC.